This TCR beta chain was identified during a study of OX40 agonist ivuxolimab in advanced cancers. Across the study: The mean age was about 57 years, ranging from 23 to 79, with 65% to 85% of participants male. Checkpoint inhibitors had been given previously to under 50% of patients. Study-wide results and caveats: At 0.1 to 3.0 mg/kg, clonal expansion of CD4+ and CD8+ blood T cells had occurred by week 6. More expanded clones were seen, on average, in CD8+ T cells than in CD4+.

Produced via immunoSEQ multiplex PCR; TCRdb's table is partial and in-frame only. Among 95,000 to 150,000 clones listed, about 94% were seen once. This clone came up once. Its specificity is not known. The sequence came from an adult with an advanced solid tumor such as melanoma, head and neck, liver or kidney cancer. The material sequenced was CD4+ or CD8+ T cells sorted from blood, taken in a trial of the OX40 agonist ivuxolimab.

The CDR3 nucleotides are TGTGCCAGTAGTGGGACTAGCGGGAGATTCTACGAGCAGTACTTC. This encodes CASSGTSGRFYEQYF. V gene TRBV19 combines with J gene TRBJ2-7, with 14 positions matching TRBD2. Losses at the gene ends were 5 bases for V and 3 bases for J; bases not matched to a gene: 3. Looked up from germline, CDR1 is LNHDA and CDR2 is SQIVND (reference sequence). The CDR3 runs 15 residues.